Listed here is a single T cell receptor (beta chain). Its antigen is still unknown. The sample contains more than one DNA sequence encoding this CDR3. CDR3 length: 16 amino acids. With V trimmed by 0 bases and J by 1 base, 4 bases remained unmatched. The V gene's germline CDR1 is SGHNT and CDR2 YYREEE (reference sequence). The data stem from a study of shared clonotypes between healthy human individuals. Study information: Per-donor plates numbered three CD4 naive, three CD4 memory, two CD8 naive and one CD8 memory.

Study processing details: ImmunoSEQ gave junction-only sequences without quality scores, so filtering differed. Sequencing was performed with immunoSEQ multiplex PCR; in TCRdb, only in-frame clones are kept and a portion is missing. Clonal size and the V and J genes are those of that table, whereas D and trimming came from the DNA. The table shows 2 million to 3 million clones, with 93% occurring only once. The study's findings and limits: Large depth notwithstanding, sorted-subset sequencing proved incomplete by rarefaction.

Recent acute infections and vaccinations were absent in the healthy HIV-negative adult donors. Sequencing was carried out using naive CD4+ T cells from PBMCs. Noted subset: CD45RA+ positively selected. The chain uses TRBV5-4 and TRBJ2-5; 9 bases fit TRBD2. The sequence came from a man between 18 and 29 years old in good health. Some clones in this sample may be carry-over from other donors' samples. As DNA, the CDR3 is TGTGCCAGCAGCTTGGGGGGACTAGCAGCCCAAGAGACCCAGTACTTC. The encoded protein is CASSLGGLAAQETQYF. Based on the CDR3 plus reference TRBV5-4 and TRBJ2-5, the full variable domain is ETGVTQSPTHLIKTRGQQVTLRCSSQSGHNTVSWYQQALGQGPQFIFQYYREEENGRGNFPPRFSGLQFPNYSSELNVNALELDDSALYLCASSLGGLAAQETQYFGPGTRLLVL.